This T cell receptor (beta chain) originates from a study of blood T cells in healthy people across ages (dated by TCRdb to between 2014 and 2017). Study-level background: In model experiments, template switching captured about one uniquely barcoded TCR beta cDNA molecule for every two T cells. To track age-related changes in TCR beta repertoire diversity, the study relied on deep sequencing normalized with unique cDNA molecular identifiers. To avoid experimental bias, donors of different ages were distributed randomly across sequencing lanes. Four age groups were formed from the donors: young (average roughly 15 years), middle-aged (around 40), aged (approximately 60) and long-lived (around 82). Two additional independent replicas of 1 million unique cDNA reads from the same blood draw were analyzed for two donors (one aged 18 to 30 and one aged 80 or older). Study-wide findings and limitations: Because profiling used bulk unsorted PBMCs, naive and antigen-experienced compartments could not be compared conclusively. As age increased, observed TCR beta diversity per million T cells dropped in a roughly linear way, and a significant reduction was already evident by age approximately 40. Total diversity estimates from one million sequenced T cells were considered lower bounds and underestimates. Because the CMV infection status of the donors was unknown, age-related changes in expanded clonotypes may potentially have been confounded. The percentage of naive T cells measured by flow cytometry correlated strongly with observed TCR beta diversity. Compared with the aged group, the long-lived group had more naive CD4+ T cells, fewer expanded clones and increased TCR diversity, suggesting age selection.

Concerning this clonotype: The antigen it binds to is not known. No qualities accompany the bases; no much larger clone lies one base away.

Library preparation used 5' RACE. The sequencer listed for this sample is Illumina HiSeq 2500. A second PCR of roughly 7 to 12 cycles was performed with a sample-barcoded 5' primer and a J-beta primer mix. A template-switch 5' adaptor carrying 12 random nucleotides introduced a unique molecular identifier onto each TCR beta cDNA molecule. Each sample yielded at least 3 million CDR3-containing paired-end reads. The Mint cDNA synthesis kit, primed by a TRBC-specific oligonucleotide, was used to synthesize first-strand cDNA from all RNA. All cDNA was treated with uracil-DNA glycosylase and then went through a first 18-cycle PCR with the universal primers M1SS and BC2_uni_R. The source study handled its data this way. For normalization, 1 million high-quality reads were randomly selected from each sample, with every read carrying a distinct molecular identifier. Reads with shared molecular identifiers were discarded instead of being binned into consensus sequences. CDR3 identification, clonotype clustering and error correction used MiTCR with a Q25 quality threshold and the strictest error-elimination algorithm. A nonparametric unseen species model with Euler transformation was used to estimate a lower bound on total TCR beta diversity. TCRdb handled the public reads itself, with Q25 trimming in fastp and clone calling in MiXCR, and kept productive beta chains. Entries that share a CDR3 protein sequence are merged under the most common genes and DNA. The V and J calls come from TCRdb's annotation, not from the publication. This sample gives about 1,400,000 distinct CDR3 sequences in total; around 55% of them show up just once. Of the sample, about 6.3% is held by the ten largest clones.

The CDR3, from cysteine to phenylalanine, totals 13 residues. The DNA shown is the 39-base CDR3, in frame from base 1. V sheds 0 bases and J sheds 4 bases, leaving 6 bases between their ends. The germline V gene gives CDR1 as MDHEN and CDR2 as SYDVKM. Systemically healthy Caucasian individuals from Russia, 35 to 50 in total and aged roughly 6 to 95 years, were included as donors. About 9.1 milliliters of peripheral blood were collected from each donor into EDTA-treated Vacutainer tubes. PBMCs were isolated by Ficoll-Paque density-gradient centrifugation, with at least 6.5 million obtained per sample. Trizol reagent was used to extract total RNA from PBMCs, with at least 6 micrograms per sample. For every donor, an aliquot of PBMCs went through flow cytometry to measure the percentages of naive CD45RAhigh/CD27high T cells.

The receptor comes from a man younger than 35 in good health. The sequencing input was blood. This receptor chain uses TRBV28 and TRBJ2-5; the D gene assignment is ambiguous. In nucleotide form, the sequence is TGTGCCAGCAGTTTATGGGGATCAGAGACCCAGTACTTC. It translates to CASSLWGSETQYF.